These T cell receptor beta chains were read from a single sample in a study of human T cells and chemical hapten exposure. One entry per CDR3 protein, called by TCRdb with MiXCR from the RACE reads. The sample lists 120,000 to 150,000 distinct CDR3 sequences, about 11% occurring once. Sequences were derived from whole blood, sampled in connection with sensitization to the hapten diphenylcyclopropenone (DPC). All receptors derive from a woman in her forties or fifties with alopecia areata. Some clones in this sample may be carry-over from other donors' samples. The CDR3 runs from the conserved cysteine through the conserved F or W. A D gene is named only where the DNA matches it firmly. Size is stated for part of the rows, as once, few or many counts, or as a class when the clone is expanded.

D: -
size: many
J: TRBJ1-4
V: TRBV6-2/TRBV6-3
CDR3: CASSGRVEEKLFF
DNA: TGTGCCAGCAGTGGCAGGGTTGAAGAAAAACTGTTTTTT

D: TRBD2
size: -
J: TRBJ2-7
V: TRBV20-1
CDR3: CSAMGLAGVREQYF
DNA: TGCAGTGCCATGGGACTAGCGGGAGTGAGGGAGCAGTACTTC

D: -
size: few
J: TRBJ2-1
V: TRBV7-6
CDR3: CASSLRGTTNEQFF
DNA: TGTGCCAGCAGCCTCCGCGGGACGACCAATGAGCAGTTCTTC

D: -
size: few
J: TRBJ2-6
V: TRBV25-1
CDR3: CASSELSGRTHSGANVLTF
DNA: TGTGCCAGCAGTGAATTGTCCGGCAGGACCCACTCTGGGGCCAACGTCCTGACTTTC

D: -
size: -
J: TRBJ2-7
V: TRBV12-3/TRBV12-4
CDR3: CASSMALRTPPYEQYF
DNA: TGTGCCAGCAGTATGGCACTTCGGACACCACCCTACGAGCAGTACTTC

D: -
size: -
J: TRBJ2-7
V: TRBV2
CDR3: CASSTQGAIYEQYF
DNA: TGTGCCAGCAGTACGCAGGGCGCTATCTACGAGCAGTACTTC

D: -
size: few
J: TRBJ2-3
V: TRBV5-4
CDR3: CASSFPPSDTQYF
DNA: TGTGCCAGCAGCTTCCCCCCGTCGGATACGCAGTATTTT

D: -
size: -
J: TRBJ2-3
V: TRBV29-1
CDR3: CSVDPRGTDTQYF
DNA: TGCAGCGTTGATCCGCGAGGCACAGATACGCAGTATTTT

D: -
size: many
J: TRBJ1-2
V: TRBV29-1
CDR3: CSVEGGPDGYTF
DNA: TGCAGCGTTGAGGGAGGACCGGATGGCTACACCTTC

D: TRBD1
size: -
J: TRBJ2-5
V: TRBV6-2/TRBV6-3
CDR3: CASSSRGPETQYF
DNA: TGTGCCAGCAGTTCCAGGGGGCCGGAGACCCAGTACTTC

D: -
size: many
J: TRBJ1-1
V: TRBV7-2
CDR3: CASSLQVGTPNTEAFF
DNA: TGTGCCAGCAGCTTACAGGTGGGCACACCGAACACTGAAGCTTTCTTT

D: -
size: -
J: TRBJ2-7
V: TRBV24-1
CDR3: CATSEDGQNYEQYF
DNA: TGTGCCACCAGTGAGGACGGACAGAACTACGAGCAGTACTTC

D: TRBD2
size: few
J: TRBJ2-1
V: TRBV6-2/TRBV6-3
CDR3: CASSYSPTSGGGNEQFF
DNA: TGTGCCAGCAGTTACTCCCCCACTAGCGGGGGAGGCAATGAGCAGTTCTTC

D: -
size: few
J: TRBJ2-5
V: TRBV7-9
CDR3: CASTVGRSQETQYF
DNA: TGTGCCAGCACTGTAGGTAGATCCCAAGAGACCCAGTACTTC

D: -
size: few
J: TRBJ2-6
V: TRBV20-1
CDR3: CSARDMGGDGANVLTF
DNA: TGCAGTGCTAGAGATATGGGGGGCGATGGGGCCAACGTCCTGACTTTC

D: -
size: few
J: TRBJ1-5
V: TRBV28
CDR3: CATRGGISNQPQHF
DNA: TGTGCCACCAGAGGGGGGATTAGCAATCAGCCCCAGCATTTT

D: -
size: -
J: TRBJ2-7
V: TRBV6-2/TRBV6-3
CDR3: CASRPRDALSYEQYF
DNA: TGTGCCAGCCGGCCCCGAGACGCCCTCTCCTACGAGCAGTACTTC

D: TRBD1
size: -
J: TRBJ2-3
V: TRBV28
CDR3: CASRPTGYTQYF
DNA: TGTGCCAGCAGGCCGACAGGGTATACGCAGTATTTT

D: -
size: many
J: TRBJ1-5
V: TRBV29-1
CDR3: CSVATTDQPQHF
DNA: TGCAGCGTTGCCACCACAGATCAGCCCCAGCATTTT

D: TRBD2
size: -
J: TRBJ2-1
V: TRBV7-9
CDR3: CASSLIFRAGEEQLF
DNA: TGTGCCAGCAGCCTCATTTTCCGAGCGGGAGAGGAGCAGCTCTTC

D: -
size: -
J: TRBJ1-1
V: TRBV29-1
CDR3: CSEEGLPNTEAFF
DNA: TGCAGCGAGGAGGGACTCCCTAACACTGAAGCTTTCTTT

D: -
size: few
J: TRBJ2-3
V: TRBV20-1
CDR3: CSASPGTTDTQYF
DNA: TGCAGTGCTAGTCCGGGAACGACAGATACGCAGTATTTT

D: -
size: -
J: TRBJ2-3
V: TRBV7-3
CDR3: CASSFGRSTDTQYF
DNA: TGTGCCAGCAGCTTCGGGCGGAGCACAGATACGCAGTATTTT

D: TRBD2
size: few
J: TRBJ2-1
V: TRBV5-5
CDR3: CASSVGLAVNEQFF
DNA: TGTGCCAGCAGCGTCGGACTAGCCGTCAATGAGCAGTTCTTC

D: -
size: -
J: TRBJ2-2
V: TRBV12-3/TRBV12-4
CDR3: CASSFTSGSPTGELFF
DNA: TGTGCCAGCAGTTTTACTTCGGGGTCTCCCACCGGGGAGCTGTTTTTT

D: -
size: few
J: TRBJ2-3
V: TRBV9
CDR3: CATSRDFTDTQYF
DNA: TGTGCCACCTCACGGGATTTTACAGATACGCAGTATTTT

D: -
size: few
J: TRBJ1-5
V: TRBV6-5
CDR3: CASSLGRGSNQPQHF
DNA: TGTGCCAGCAGTCTGGGCCGGGGGAGCAATCAGCCCCAGCATTTT

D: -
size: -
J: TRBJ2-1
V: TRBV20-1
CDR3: CSASWDPTNEQFF
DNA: TGCAGTGCTAGTTGGGACCCCACTAATGAGCAGTTCTTC

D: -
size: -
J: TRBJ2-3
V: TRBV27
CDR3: CASSLGQASTDTQYF
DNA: TGTGCCAGCAGTTTAGGGCAGGCGTCCACAGATACGCAGTATTTT

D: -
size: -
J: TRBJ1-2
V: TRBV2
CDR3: CASSDKGTNYGYTF
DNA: TGTGCCAGCAGTGACAAAGGGACCAACTATGGCTACACCTTC

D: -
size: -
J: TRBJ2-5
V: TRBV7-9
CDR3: CASSLASQETQYF
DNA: TGTGCCAGCAGCTTAGCCAGCCAAGAGACCCAGTACTTC

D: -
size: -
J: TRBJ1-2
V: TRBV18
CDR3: CASSPPPGERYYGYTF
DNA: TGTGCCAGCTCACCACCGCCAGGGGAGCGCTACTATGGCTACACCTTC

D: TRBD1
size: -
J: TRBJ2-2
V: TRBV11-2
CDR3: CVSSSHDRERTGELFF
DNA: TGTGTCAGCAGCTCGCACGACAGGGAACGCACCGGGGAGCTGTTTTTT

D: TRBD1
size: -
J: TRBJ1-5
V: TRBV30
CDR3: CAWSAGGDQPQHF
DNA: TGTGCCTGGAGTGCAGGGGGCGATCAGCCCCAGCATTTT

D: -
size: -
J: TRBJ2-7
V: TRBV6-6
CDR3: CASSSSDFHRSYEQYF
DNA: TGTGCCAGCAGTTCCTCTGACTTTCATCGTTCCTACGAGCAGTACTTC

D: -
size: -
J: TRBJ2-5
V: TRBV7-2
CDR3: CASSLAQRTLQETQYF
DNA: TGTGCCAGCAGCTTAGCGCAGCGGACCTTACAAGAGACCCAGTACTTC

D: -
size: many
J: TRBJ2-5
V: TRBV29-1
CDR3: CSVRDGGETQYF
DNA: TGCAGCGTACGGGACGGAGGGGAGACCCAGTACTTC

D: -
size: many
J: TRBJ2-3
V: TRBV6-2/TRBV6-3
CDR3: CASTPSEGLRDTQYF
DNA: TGTGCCAGCACCCCTAGTGAGGGACTCAGGGATACGCAGTATTTT

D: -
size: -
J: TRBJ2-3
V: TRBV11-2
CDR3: CASGGLTTDTQYF
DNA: TGTGCCAGCGGGGGACTTACGACAGATACGCAGTATTTT

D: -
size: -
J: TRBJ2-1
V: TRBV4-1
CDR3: CASSQAAGGDEQFF
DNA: TGCGCCAGCAGCCAAGCCGCCGGGGGCGATGAGCAGTTCTTC

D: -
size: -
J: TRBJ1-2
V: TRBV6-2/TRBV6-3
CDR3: CSSSFLGSRGGYTF
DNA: TGTTCCAGCAGTTTCCTCGGCTCCAGGGGTGGCTACACCTTC

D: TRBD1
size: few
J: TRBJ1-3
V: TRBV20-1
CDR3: CSARVTGGSGNTIYF
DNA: TGCAGTGCTAGAGTTACAGGGGGCTCCGGAAACACCATATATTTT

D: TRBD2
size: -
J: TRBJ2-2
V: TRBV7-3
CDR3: CASSLPRGLAGENTGELFF
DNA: TGTGCCAGCAGCTTACCAAGGGGACTAGCGGGAGAAAACACCGGGGAGCTGTTTTTT

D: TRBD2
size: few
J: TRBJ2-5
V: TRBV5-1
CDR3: CASSPGGGQETQYF
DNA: TGCGCCAGCAGCCCGGGGGGTGGCCAAGAGACCCAGTACTTC

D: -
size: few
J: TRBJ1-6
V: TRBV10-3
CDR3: CAISESSSISPLHF
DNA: TGTGCCATCAGTGAGTCAAGCAGCATCTCACCCCTCCACTTT

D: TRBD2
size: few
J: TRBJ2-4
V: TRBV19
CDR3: CASSPLAGLAKNIQYF
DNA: TGTGCCAGTAGTCCGTTAGCGGGTCTAGCCAAAAACATTCAGTACTTC

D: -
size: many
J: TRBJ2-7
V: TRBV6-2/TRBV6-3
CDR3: CASSFQGNSYEQYF
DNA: TGTGCCAGCAGTTTCCAGGGAAACTCCTACGAGCAGTACTTC

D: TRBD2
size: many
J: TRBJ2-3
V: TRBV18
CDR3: CASSPISGAENTQYF
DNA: TGTGCCAGCTCACCGATAAGCGGGGCCGAGAATACGCAGTATTTT

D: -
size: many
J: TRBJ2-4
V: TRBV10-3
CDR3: CAIGTEGAKNIQYF
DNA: TGTGCCATCGGGACTGAAGGAGCCAAAAACATTCAGTACTTC

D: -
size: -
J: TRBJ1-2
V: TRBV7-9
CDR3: CASSSRGQLAYTF
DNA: TGTGCCAGCAGCTCAAGGGGCCAACTAGCCTACACCTTC

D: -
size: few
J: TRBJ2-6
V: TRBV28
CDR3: CASSFSGANVLTF
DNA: TGTGCCAGCAGTTTTTCTGGGGCCAACGTCCTGACTTTC

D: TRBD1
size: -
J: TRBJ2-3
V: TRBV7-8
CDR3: CASSSDRDGIEDTQYF
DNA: TGTGCCAGCAGCTCCGACAGGGACGGAATCGAAGATACGCAGTATTTT